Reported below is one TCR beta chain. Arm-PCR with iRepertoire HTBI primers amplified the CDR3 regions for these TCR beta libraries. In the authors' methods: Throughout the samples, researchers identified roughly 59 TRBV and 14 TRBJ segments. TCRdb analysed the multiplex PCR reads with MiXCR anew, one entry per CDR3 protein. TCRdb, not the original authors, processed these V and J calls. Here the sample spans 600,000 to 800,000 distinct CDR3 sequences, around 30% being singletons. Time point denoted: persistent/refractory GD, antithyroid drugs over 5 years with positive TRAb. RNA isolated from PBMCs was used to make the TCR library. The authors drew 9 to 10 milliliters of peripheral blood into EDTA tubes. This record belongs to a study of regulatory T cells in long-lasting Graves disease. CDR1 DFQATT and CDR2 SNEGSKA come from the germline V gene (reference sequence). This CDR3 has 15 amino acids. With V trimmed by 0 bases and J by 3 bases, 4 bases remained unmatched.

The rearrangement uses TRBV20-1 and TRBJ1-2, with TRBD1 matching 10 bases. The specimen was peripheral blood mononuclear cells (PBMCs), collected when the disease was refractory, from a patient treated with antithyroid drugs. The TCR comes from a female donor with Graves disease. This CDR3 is CSAREPGTGDYGYTF. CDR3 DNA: TGCAGTGCTAGAGAGCCCGGGACAGGGGACTATGGCTACACCTTC.